These T cell receptor beta chains were read from a single sample in a study of regulatory T cells in long-lasting Graves disease. TCRdb reprocessed the multiplex PCR reads via MiXCR and lists one record per CDR3 protein. The sample gives fewer than 500,000 distinct CDR3 sequences, about 16% of which show up once; less than 15% is in the top ten. These data also formed part of another study, on T cells in Graves' hyperthyroidism and ophthalmopathy.

Sequenced material: peripheral blood mononuclear cells (PBMCs), taken at new diagnosis, from a patient treated with antithyroid drugs. The origin of the receptors is a man aged 40-49 years with Graves disease. CDR3s include the opening cysteine and the closing phenylalanine or tryptophan. A D gene is named only where the DNA matches it firmly. Clone size is stated in some rows and not others, as once, few, many or a class when expanded.

d_call	v_call	clone_size	j_call	cdr3_nt	cdr3_aa
-	TRBV5-1	many	TRBJ2-1	TGTGCCAGCAGCTTAATCGGGTACAATGAGCAGTTCTTC	CASSLIGYNEQFF
TRBD1	TRBV12-3/TRBV12-4	once	TRBJ1-1	TGTGCCAGCAACCCGGATTGGGGACAGATGAACACTGAAGCTTTCTTT	CASNPDWGQMNTEAFF
TRBD1	TRBV4-1	few	TRBJ1-5	TGCGCCAGCAGCCAAGATGGGACAGTTCTAGGTCAGCCCCAGCATTTT	CASSQDGTVLGQPQHF
-	TRBV2	many	TRBJ2-1	TGTGCCAGCAAAACGCCGGGACCCGAACCGATGCAGTTCTTC	CASKTPGPEPMQFF
TRBD2	TRBV10-3	many	TRBJ2-2	TGTGCCATCAGCCGGGAGGACGGGGAGCTGTTTTTT	CAISREDGELFF
TRBD2	TRBV3-1	many	TRBJ2-7	TGTGCCAGCAGCCAACCGACTAGCGGGAGCTACGAGCAGTACTTC	CASSQPTSGSYEQYF
-	TRBV28	many	TRBJ2-7	-	CASSILERASSYEQYF
-	TRBV24-1	many	TRBJ2-2	TGTGCCACCAGTGAACCCCCAGGGCGACGGGACACCGGGGAGCTGTTTTTT	CATSEPPGRRDTGELFF
TRBD1	TRBV11-3	many	TRBJ2-2	TGTGCCAGCAGCGCCTACAGGGGGTCCTACACCGGGGAGCTGTTTTTT	CASSAYRGSYTGELFF
-	TRBV20-1	many	TRBJ2-5	TGCAGTGCTAGTACGACGGGGAAAGAGACCCAGTACTTC	CSASTTGKETQYF
-	TRBV6-5	-	TRBJ1-2	TGTGCCAGCAGTTACACCAACCCAGGGTTATATGGCTACACCTTC	CASSYTNPGLYGYTF
TRBD2	TRBV7-6	few	TRBJ2-1	TGTGCCAGCAGCCCAAAGGTGACTAGCGGGAGTTATGAGCAGTTCTTC	CASSPKVTSGSYEQFF
TRBD2	TRBV5-1	few	TRBJ2-1	TGCGCCAGCAGCTTGAAGGGACTAGCGGGGCTCAACTACAATGAGCAGTTCTTC	CASSLKGLAGLNYNEQFF
-	TRBV12-3/TRBV12-4	many	TRBJ2-7	TGTGCCAGCAGTTTGCGCCTAGGGGACTACGAGCAGTACTTC	CASSLRLGDYEQYF
-	TRBV7-8	many	TRBJ2-1	TGTGCCAGCAGCTCGGGACTTCACAATGAGCAGTTCTTC	CASSSGLHNEQFF
TRBD2	TRBV3-1	-	TRBJ2-2	TGTACCAGCAGCCAGGCTAGCGGGAGATACACCGGGGAGCTGTTTTTT	CTSSQASGRYTGELFF
-	TRBV20-1	many	TRBJ2-7	TGCAGTGCTAGAGATGAGGCAGTTTTATACGAGCAGTACTTC	CSARDEAVLYEQYF
TRBD2	TRBV6-1	many	TRBJ2-3	TGTGCCAGCAGTCAGGAGCGGGGTGATACGCAGTATTTT	CASSQERGDTQYF
-	TRBV3-1	many	TRBJ2-6	TGTGCCAGCAGCCAAGGTCAGGGGAATGGGGCCAACGTCCTGACTTTC	CASSQGQGNGANVLTF
-	TRBV27	-	TRBJ2-5	TGTGCCAGCAGTTTGTGGCAGGGCCAAGAGACCCAGTACTTC	CASSLWQGQETQYF
TRBD1	TRBV10-3	few	TRBJ2-2	TGTGCCATCAGGACAGGGGGCACCACCGGGGAGCTGTTTTTT	CAIRTGGTTGELFF
TRBD1	TRBV11-2	many	TRBJ2-1	TGTGCCAGCAGGTTGACAGGGTTCGACTACAATGAGCAGTTCTTC	CASRLTGFDYNEQFF
-	TRBV28	many	TRBJ2-7	TGTGCCAGCAGTTTACCGGCCGGGTGGGGCCTCGAGCAGTACTTC	CASSLPAGWGLEQYF
-	TRBV19	few	TRBJ2-6	TGTGCCAGTAGACACTCTGGGGCCAACGTCCTGACTTTC	CASRHSGANVLTF
-	TRBV5-1	many	TRBJ2-3	TGCGCCAGCAGCACCGGGACAGATACGCAGTATTTT	CASSTGTDTQYF
TRBD1	TRBV11-2	-	TRBJ1-6	TGTGCCAGCAGCTTAGTAGGGGGCCTGAATTCACCCCTCCACTTT	CASSLVGGLNSPLHF
TRBD2	TRBV27	few	TRBJ2-2	TGTGCCAGTTACACCGGGACTAGCAACACCGGGGAGCTGTTTTTT	CASYTGTSNTGELFF
-	TRBV9	few	TRBJ1-1	TGTGCCAGCAGCGTAGGGAGTTGGGACACTGAAGCTTTCTTT	CASSVGSWDTEAFF
-	TRBV28	many	TRBJ2-5	TGTGCCAGCATGGAGTCAGGAGAGACCCAGTACTTC	CASMESGETQYF
-	TRBV5-1	many	TRBJ1-2	TGCGCCAGCAGCTTCAAGGGGAACGGCTACACCTTC	CASSFKGNGYTF
TRBD1	TRBV9	-	TRBJ1-2	TGTGCCAGCAGCGTAGCTCGGGACAGCGGTTATGGCTACACCTTC	CASSVARDSGYGYTF
TRBD1	TRBV28	many	TRBJ1-1	TGTGCCAGCAGTTCAGGGGACAGGCCAACTGAAGCTTTCTTT	CASSSGDRPTEAFF
-	TRBV20-1	many	TRBJ1-5	TGCAGTGCTAGGGGGGGAGGCAATCAGCCCCAGCATTTT	CSARGGGNQPQHF
-	TRBV27	many	TRBJ1-5	TGTGCCAGCAGTTTAGAGGGGGTCTTAGGACAGCCCCAGCATTTT	CASSLEGVLGQPQHF
TRBD2	TRBV7-9	many	TRBJ2-1	TGTGCCAGCAGCGGAGGGTCGAGCGGGAGGGCCAATGAGCAGTTCTTC	CASSGGSSGRANEQFF
-	TRBV6-1	-	TRBJ2-1	TGTGCCAGCACCCCCTCGGAAGGGCGCGATGAGCAGTTCTTC	CASTPSEGRDEQFF
TRBD2	TRBV29-1	few	TRBJ2-4	TGCAGCGTCGGCAGGGCAGGGAGGGACAACATTCAGTACTTC	CSVGRAGRDNIQYF
TRBD1	TRBV20-1	few	TRBJ2-2	TGCAGTGCGGGAGACAGGGGGCGGAACACCGGGGAGCTGTTTTTT	CSAGDRGRNTGELFF
TRBD2	TRBV7-9	many	TRBJ2-7	TGTGCCAGCAGCTCAACCTTAGCGGGGGCGACCTACGAGCAGTACTTC	CASSSTLAGATYEQYF
-	TRBV6-1	few	TRBJ1-1	TGTGCCAGCAGTACCGGGGGTCGGCGGGCTTTCTTT	CASSTGGRRAFF
-	TRBV2	many	TRBJ2-7	TGTGCCAGCAGTCTCCGGGGCCTTAGGGACGAGCAGTACTTC	CASSLRGLRDEQYF
TRBD2	TRBV7-9	many	TRBJ2-5	TGTGCCAGCAGCTCCCGGACTAGCGGGGATCAAGAGACCCAGTACTTC	CASSSRTSGDQETQYF